The next 5 T cell receptor beta chains were all read from a single sample in a study of blood T cell repertoires in COVID-19. Clones were sequenced by immunoSEQ multiplex PCR, and TCRdb holds only the in-frame ones, with some missing. The sample lists some 64,000 clones; more than 75% were seen once. The specimen was peripheral blood. Receptors originate from a man between 60 and 70 years old with COVID-19, enrolled during active disease.

There are a few counts of this clone. The rearrangement joins TRBV10-1 to TRBJ2-7; the D is unclear. The V end was cut by 1 base, the J end by 0 bases, with 10 bases between. In germline, CDR1 is WNHNN, CDR2 SYGVQD (reference sequence). This CDR3 is built from 15 residues. CDR3 sequence (DNA): TGCGCCAGCAGTGAGTTTCGGGTCGGCTCCTACGAGCAGTACTTC. This codes for CASSEFRVGSYEQYF.

The sample holds a few counts of this clone. This rearrangement joins TRBV6-5 to TRBJ1-5; TRBD1 agrees at 7 bases. Germline CDR1 MNHEY, CDR2 SVGAGI. The CDR3 has 14 residues. The V gene end was trimmed by 11 bases and the J gene end by 6 bases; junction bases not matched to a gene: 13. The CDR3 loop reads CAGKPGQRGQPQHF. The CDR3 DNA reads TGTGCCGGCAAACCGGGACAGAGGGGTCAGCCCCAGCATTTT.

This sequence joins TRBV18 and TRBJ2-7; 7 nucleotides align to TRBD1. The J segment lost 3 bases and the V segment lost 3 bases, leaving 5 bases of the junction unmatched. The CDR3 sequence is 14 residues long. Germline V gene lookup returns CDR1 KGHSH and CDR2 LQKENI. CDR3 DNA: TGTGCCAGCTCACCCCCGGGACAGATCTACGAGCAGTACTTC. It is translated as CASSPPGQIYEQYF.

The rearrangement uses TRBV9 and TRBJ2-7; the D is unclear. This CDR3 spans 13 amino acids. V dropped 0 bases and J dropped 6 bases, with 10 bases sitting between them. Germline assignment: CDR1 SGDLS and CDR2 YYNGEE. CDR3 residues: CASSVDEDREQYF. The CDR3 DNA is TGTGCCAGCAGCGTAGATGAGGATCGCGAGCAGTACTTC.

This clone was detected a few times. This rearrangement joins TRBV6-5 to TRBJ1-4, with TRBD1 identical over 7 bases. The germline CDR1 and CDR2 sequences are MNHEY and SVGAGI. CDR3 length equals 15 residues. V trimming: 6 bases; J trimming: 5 bases; junction bases outside the gene matches: 9. The CDR3 DNA sequence: TGTGCCAGCAGGGAGACAGGGAGGAAGAATGAAAAACTGTTTTTT. Translation: CASRETGRKNEKLFF.